Listed here are 16 T cell receptor beta chains from one sample, sequenced in a study of blood T cell repertoires in COVID-19. Repertoires were generated with immunoSEQ multiplex PCR, while TCRdb's copy carries only in-frame clones and drops some. The sample has about 220,000 clones; 85% are singletons. The specimen sequenced was peripheral blood. These receptors all come from a man aged 45-65 years who had recovered from COVID-19.

The V and J genes are TRBV27 and TRBJ2-7, with 9 bases that match TRBD1. J gave up 6 bases and V 6 bases, and 6 bases lay outside the gene matches. The CDR3 is 13 residues long. CDR1 MNHEY and CDR2 SMNVEV come from the germline V gene (reference sequence). CDR3 amino acids: CASRGQGLREQYF. The CDR3 bases are TGTGCCAGCAGGGGACAGGGATTGCGCGAGCAGTACTTC.

This clone occurred once. The chain is built from TRBV2 and TRBJ2-3, with TRBD2 identical over 8 bases. Germline trimming cut 10 bases from V and 0 bases from J; bases unmatched to any gene: 9. The CDR3 sequence is 15 residues long. CDR1 is SNHLY, CDR2 FYNNEI, per germline. CDR3 bases: TGTGCCACCAAAGGGAGCGGGAGAAGCACAGATACGCAGTATTTT. Protein: CATKGSGRSTDTQYF. Complete variable domain (other parts from reference TRBV2 and TRBJ2-3): EPEVTQTPSHQVTQMGQEVILRCVPISNHLYFYWYRQILGQKVEFLVSFYNNEISEKSEIFDDQFSVERPDGSNFTLKIRSTKLEDSAMYFCATKGSGRSTDTQYFGPGTRLTVL.

This rearrangement joins TRBV10-1 to TRBJ2-2; D is unclear. V was pared by 5 bases and J by 3 bases, with 7 bases between. The length of the CDR3 is 13 residues. Germline V gene data show CDR1 as WNHNN and CDR2 as SYGVQD (reference sequence). This CDR3 is CASSFGHTGELFF. For the CDR3, the DNA is TGCGCCAGCAGTTTCGGTCACACCGGGGAGCTGTTTTTT.

The V call is TRBV7-2, the J call TRBJ2-1; 11 bases agree with TRBD2. Germline V gives CDR1 SGHTA, CDR2 FQGNSA. Trimming took 4 bases from V and 10 from J; bases not matched to a gene: 3. The CDR3 covers 13 residues. CDR3 sequence (DNA): TGTGCCAGCAGCTCACTAGCGGGAGTAGAGCAGTTCTTC. Translating it yields CASSSLAGVEQFF.

This chain joins TRBV18 and TRBJ2-3, with a weak D call TRBD1 (5 bases). V gave up 4 bases and J gave up 5 bases, with 7 bases separating them. Germline-derived CDR1 and CDR2 are KGHSH and LQKENI. This CDR3 spans 12 amino acids. The CDR3 protein is CASSRQGDTQYF. In DNA form, the CDR3 reads TGTGCCAGCTCACGCCAGGGAGATACGCAGTATTTT.

The V and J genes are TRBV28 and TRBJ2-4, with D tentatively TRBD1 (6 bases). V lost 4 bases and J lost 1, with 8 bases in between. Germline CDR1 is MDHEN and CDR2 is SYDVKM. The CDR3 contains 14 residues. CDR3 residues: CASSSQGAKNIQYF. The CDR3 DNA is TGTGCCAGCAGTTCGCAGGGGGCCAAAAACATTCAGTACTTC.

This clone was seen a single time. V is TRBV5-1 and J is TRBJ1-3; weak D call: TRBD1 (6 bases). Germline assignment: CDR1 SGHRS and CDR2 YFSETQ. The length of the CDR3 is 16 residues. V lost 0 bases to trimming and J lost 0 bases, with 10 bases between them. Written as DNA, the CDR3 is TGCGCCAGCAGCTTGGCCGGCAGGGGCTCTGGAAACACCATATATTTT. Encoded protein: CASSLAGRGSGNTIYF.

This clone was recorded once. The V call is TRBV6-5, the J call TRBJ2-2; D is perhaps TRBD2 (6 bases). V dropped 7 bases and J dropped 6 bases, with 18 bases sitting between them. The CDR3 extends over 15 amino acids. CDR1 and CDR2 (germline): MNHEY, SVGAGI. CDR3 coding DNA: TGTGCCAGCACCTTTCGGGGGACCGAGGCCGGGGAGCTGTTTTTT. Amino acid sequence: CASTFRGTEAGELFF.

V usage is TRBV29-1 and J usage is TRBJ2-7; 8 bases align to TRBD1. Trimming at V came to 3 bases and at J to 6 bases, leaving 13 bases not matched to a gene. In germline, CDR1 is SQVTM, CDR2 ANQGSEA. This CDR3 comprises 15 residues. This CDR3 reads CSVEGAEAGGIEQYF. CDR3 bases: TGCAGCGTTGAGGGGGCCGAGGCAGGGGGCATCGAGCAGTACTTC.

The CDR3: CASRRTGGRDEQFF. The CDR3 nucleotides are TGTGCCAGCAGACGGACAGGGGGCAGGGATGAGCAGTTCTTC. The rearrangement links TRBV6-5 to TRBJ2-1, with TRBD1 matching over 11 bases. Germline lookup yields CDR1 MNHEY and CDR2 SVGAGI. The CDR3 has 14 residues. V dropped 6 bases and J dropped 8; count of bases not matched to a gene: 6.

The chain links TRBV3-1 (or the pseudogene TRBV3-2) to TRBJ2-4; weak D call: TRBD1 (5 bases). This CDR3 comprises 18 residues. CDR1 and CDR2 from the germline V gene are LGHDT and YNNKEL (reference sequence). Trimming shortened V by 0 bases and J by 1 base, and 16 bases separated the two germline ends. The CDR3 coding sequence is TGTGCCAGCAGCCAAGAGTCCAGAGCAGGGCGGGCCAAAAACATTCAGTACTTC. Translated, it gives CASSQESRAGRAKNIQYF.

V gene TRBV7-8 combines with J gene TRBJ1-5; D gene unclear. Trimming stripped 1 base from V and 3 bases from J, with 10 bases between. This CDR3 has 15 residues. Germline assignment: CDR1 SGHVS and CDR2 FQNEAQ. The CDR3 bases are TGTGCCAGCAGCTTAGATAGGGAGGCCAATCAGCCCCAGCATTTT. Its protein product is CASSLDREANQPQHF.

This clone was picked up a small number of times. V gene TRBV28 combines with J gene TRBJ2-7, with TRBD1 matching 11 bases. CDR3 length: 15 residues. The V gene's germline CDR1 is MDHEN and CDR2 SYDVKM. V dropped 5 bases and J dropped 5; count of bases not matched to a gene: 8. In DNA, the CDR3 is TGTGCCAGCAGTACTCCCGGGACAGGGGGACACGAGCAGTACTTC. Translated: CASSTPGTGGHEQYF.

The chain is built from TRBV19 and TRBJ2-1; TRBD2 matches at 15 bases. Trimming removed 5 bases from V and 1 base from J; junction bases left unmatched: 3. Germline lookup yields CDR1 LNHDA and CDR2 SQIVND (reference sequence). The CDR3 has 17 amino acids. This CDR3 reads CASSWTSGRVSYNEQFF. The CDR3 DNA reads TGTGCCAGTAGTTGGACTAGCGGGAGGGTATCCTACAATGAGCAGTTCTTC.

This clone was counted a few times. This chain uses TRBV28 with TRBJ1-2; TRBD1 might be the D (6 bases). This CDR3 is 12 amino acids long. Germline CDR1 reads MDHEN; CDR2 reads SYDVKM. The V gene lost 5 bases and the J gene lost 7 bases, with 11 bases spanning the gap. The CDR3 DNA reads TGTGCCAGCAGTACAGGGCAAGGTGGCTACACCTTC. It yields the protein CASSTGQGGYTF.

The CDR3 spells CASSSQTRRQDTQYF. The CDR3 DNA follows: TGTGCCAGCAGTTCCCAGACTAGACGACAAGATACGCAGTATTTT. The chain combines TRBV6-1 with TRBJ2-3; TRBD2 might be the D (6 bases). Trimming pared 5 bases from V and 5 bases from J, leaving 17 bases between. Germline V CDR1 and CDR2: MNHNS, SASEGT. The CDR3 covers 15 residues.